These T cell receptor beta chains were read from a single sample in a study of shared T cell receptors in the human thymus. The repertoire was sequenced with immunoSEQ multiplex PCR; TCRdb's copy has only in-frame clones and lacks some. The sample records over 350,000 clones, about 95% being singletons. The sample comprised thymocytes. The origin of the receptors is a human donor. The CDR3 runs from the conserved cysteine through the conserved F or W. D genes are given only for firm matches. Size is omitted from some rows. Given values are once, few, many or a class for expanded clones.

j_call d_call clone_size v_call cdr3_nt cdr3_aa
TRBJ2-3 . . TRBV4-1 TGCGCCAGCAGCCAAGGGGAGGGGGGGCGGACAGATACGCAGTATTTT CASSQGEGGRTDTQYF
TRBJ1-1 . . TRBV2 TGTGCCAGCAGTGAAATCAACACTGAAGCTTTCTTT CASSEINTEAFF
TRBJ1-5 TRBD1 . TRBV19 TGTGCCAGTAGTATAGGGTGGGGGACAGGGTTTTTTAATCAGCCCCAGCATTTT CASSIGWGTGFFNQPQHF
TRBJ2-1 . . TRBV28 TGTGCCAGCAGTTTAGCCTTCCGATTGGGAGAGCAGTTCTTC CASSLAFRLGEQFF
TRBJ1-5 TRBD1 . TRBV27 TGTGCCAGCGCCGAAGGACAGGGCGAGGGCAATCAGCCCCAGCATTTT CASAEGQGEGNQPQHF
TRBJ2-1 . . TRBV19 TGTGCCAGTAGTATGGCAGGGTCTAGCTCCTACAATGAGCAGTTCTTC CASSMAGSSSYNEQFF
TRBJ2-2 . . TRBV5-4 TGTGCCAGCAGCGAGGCTAGGGTTGGGGAGCTGTTTTTT CASSEARVGELFF
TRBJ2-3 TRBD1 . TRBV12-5 TGTGCTAGTGGTTTGCCCCGGACAGGGAGGCCAGATACGCAGTATTTT CASGLPRTGRPDTQYF
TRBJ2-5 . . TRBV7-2 TGTGCCAGCAGCTTAGCGGGATGGGGGGAGACCCAGTACTTC CASSLAGWGETQYF
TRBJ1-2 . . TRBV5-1 TGCGCCAGCAGCGGACACCGGGAGCCTGGGTGCGGCTACACCTTC CASSGHREPGCGYTF
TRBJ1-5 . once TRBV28 TGTGCCAGCAGTCCCAGTGGGCTCCCGATTCTCTGGAGGAGCAATCAGCCCCAGCATTTT CASSPSGLPILWRSNQPQHF
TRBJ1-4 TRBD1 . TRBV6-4 TGTGCCAGCTCCTACAGGGGAGCTTACGAAAAACTGTTTTTT CASSYRGAYEKLFF
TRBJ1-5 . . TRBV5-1 TGCGCCAGCAGCCCTACCCCCGGGGTTGGGGGGCCCCAGCATTTT CASSPTPGVGGPQHF
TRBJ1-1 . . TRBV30 TGTGCCTGGAGTGTATGGGGACCGACTGAAGCTTTCTTT CAWSVWGPTEAFF
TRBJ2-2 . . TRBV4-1 TGCGCCAGCAGCCAAGAAGGTGACAGGCACGGCCGGGAGCTGTTTTTT CASSQEGDRHGRELFF
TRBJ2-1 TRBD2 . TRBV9 TGTGCCAGCAGCGCACCGGGACTAGACCTCGGTGAGCAGTTCTTC CASSAPGLDLGEQFF
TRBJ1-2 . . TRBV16 TGTGCCAGCAGCCAATCCCGGCATAGCATTTCAGGTAGCTACACCTTC CASSQSRHSISGSYTF
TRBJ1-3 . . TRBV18 TGTGCCAGCTCACCACCGGAGGGACCCGGAAACACCATATATTTT CASSPPEGPGNTIYF
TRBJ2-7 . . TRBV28 TGTGCCAGCAGTTTCGGCGGGGCCTCCTACGAGCAGTACTTC CASSFGGASYEQYF
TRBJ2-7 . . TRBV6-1 TGTGCCAGCAGTCGACGGAAGTACGAGCAGTACTTC CASSRRKYEQYF
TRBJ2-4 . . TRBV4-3 TGCGCCAGCAGCCAGGACCCACTCTGGCTCCCTGGGGGCAAAAACATTCAGTACTTC CASSQDPLWLPGGKNIQYF
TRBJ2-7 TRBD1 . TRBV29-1 TGCAGCGCTACGGGACAGGGTAGGGACGAGCAGTACTTC CSATGQGRDEQYF
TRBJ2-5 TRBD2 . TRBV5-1 TGCGCCAGCATGGGTCTAGCGGGACATCATCAGGGGACCCAGTACTTC CASMGLAGHHQGTQYF
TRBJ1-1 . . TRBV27 TGTGCCAGCAGTTCCCATGGGACGGTGAACACTGAAGCTTTCTTT CASSSHGTVNTEAFF
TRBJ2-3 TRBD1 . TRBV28 TGTGCCAGCAGTTTATATAATCAGGTCTGTTGGACAGGGCCCCTACCACGTTGCACAGATACGCAGTATTTT CASSLYNQVCWTGPLPRCTDTQYF
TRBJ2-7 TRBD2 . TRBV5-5 TGTGCCAGCAGCTTGCCCCCCGGGACTAGCGGGGGCTTGGGGTTAGAGCAGTACTTC CASSLPPGTSGGLGLEQYF
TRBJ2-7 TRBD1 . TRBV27 TGTGCCAGCAGTCGGACAGGGCGGGTCTGCGAGCAGTACTTC CASSRTGRVCEQYF
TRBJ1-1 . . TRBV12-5 TGTGCTAGTGGTTTTTGGGGAACAGGACAGCCGAACACTGAAGCTTTCTTT CASGFWGTGQPNTEAFF
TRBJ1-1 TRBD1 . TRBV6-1 TGTGCCAGCAGTGAGCCGGGACAGTGCATGAACACTGAAGCTTTCTTT CASSEPGQCMNTEAFF
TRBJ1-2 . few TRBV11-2 TGTGCCAGCAGCCCTACAGCATATGGCTACACCTTC CASSPTAYGYTF
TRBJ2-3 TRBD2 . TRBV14 TGTGCCAGCAGCCAAGAGGCGGGAGGGGGGGCAGATACGCAGTATTTT CASSQEAGGGADTQYF
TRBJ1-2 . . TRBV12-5 TGTGCTAGTGGTTTGAAAACTGGGACGGAGTCAAGCGGCTACACCTTC CASGLKTGTESSGYTF
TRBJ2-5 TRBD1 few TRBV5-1 TGCGCCAGCAGCTTGGCCCGGGACAGCCAAGAGACCCAGTACTTC CASSLARDSQETQYF
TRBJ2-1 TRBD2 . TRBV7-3 TGTGCCAGCAGCCCACTAGCGGGAGGGCCGGGCGATGAGCAGTTCTTC CASSPLAGGPGDEQFF
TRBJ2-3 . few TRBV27 TGTGCCAGCAGTTTTGGGACACCCGGCCGTAGAGATACGCAGTATTTT CASSFGTPGRRDTQYF
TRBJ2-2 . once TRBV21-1 TGTGCCAGCAGCGACAGAACCGGGGAGCTGTTTTTT CASSDRTGELFF
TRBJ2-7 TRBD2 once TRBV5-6 TGTGCCAGCAGAGTCAGATTAGCGGGCGAAATCTACGAGCAGTACTTC CASRVRLAGEIYEQYF
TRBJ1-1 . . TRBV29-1 TGCAGCGTTGAAGGGGGAATCGTGGACACTGAAGCTTTCTTT CSVEGGIVDTEAFF
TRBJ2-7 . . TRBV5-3 TGTGCCAGAAGCTCACCCGGTCCCCCGGGTTACGAGCAGTACTTC CARSSPGPPGYEQYF
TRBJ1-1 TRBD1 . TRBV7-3 TGTGCCAGCAGCCCAGACAGGGGGCTCGGTGAAGCTTTCTTT CASSPDRGLGEAFF
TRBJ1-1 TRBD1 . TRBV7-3 TGTGCCAGCAGCCCTCAGGGGGGCACTGAAGCTTTCTTT CASSPQGGTEAFF
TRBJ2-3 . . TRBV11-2 TGTGCCAGCAGCCCCGCCCCGCGGGGCCTCCCTTCGAGGGATACGCAGTATTTT CASSPAPRGLPSRDTQYF
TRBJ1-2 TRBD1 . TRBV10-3 TGTGCCATCAGTGAGGGACAGGCCTATGGCTACACCTTC CAISEGQAYGYTF
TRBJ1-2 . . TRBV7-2 TGTGCAAAGACGGGGTTGGGCTACACCTTC CAKTGLGYTF
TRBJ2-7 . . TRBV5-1 TGCGCCAGCAGCTTGATCGGGACGGTGGACTTCCACGAGCAGTACTTC CASSLIGTVDFHEQYF
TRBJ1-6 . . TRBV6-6 TGTGCCAGCACCGGACTCAGCTCCTATAATTCACCCCTCCACTTT CASTGLSSYNSPLHF
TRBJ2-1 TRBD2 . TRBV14 TGTGCCAGCAGCCAAGAAATCCGGACTAGCGGGAGTGATGAGCAGTTCTTC CASSQEIRTSGSDEQFF
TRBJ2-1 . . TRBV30 TGTGCCTGGATGCCTCCTCAGGAGGGACGAAGGAATTGGGAGCAGTTCTTC CAWMPPQEGRRNWEQFF
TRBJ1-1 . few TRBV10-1 TGCGCCAGCAGTGCCCTCAGGCAGGGAGGTACTGAAGCTTTCTTT CASSALRQGGTEAFF
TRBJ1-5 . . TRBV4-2 TGTGCCAGCAGCCAAGATAGACCGGGACAAGGCAATCAGCCCCAGCATTTT CASSQDRPGQGNQPQHF
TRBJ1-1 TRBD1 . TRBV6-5 TGTGCCAGCAGCGATAGACAGGGAACCTCTAAGGAAGCTTTCTTT CASSDRQGTSKEAFF
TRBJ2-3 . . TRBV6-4 TGTGCCAGCAGTGACACCGACGACACAGATACGCAGTATTTT CASSDTDDTDTQYF
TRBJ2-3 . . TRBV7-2 TGTGCCAGCAGCTTAATCCCCGGTCTACCAAACGCGGGAGATACGCAGTATTTT CASSLIPGLPNAGDTQYF
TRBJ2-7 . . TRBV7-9 TGTGCCAGCAGCTCCCAGGGGACCTACGAGCAGTACTTC CASSSQGTYEQYF
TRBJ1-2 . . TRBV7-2 TGTGCCAGCAGCCCCAAGACAGGAACCGCTTATGGCTACACCTTC CASSPKTGTAYGYTF
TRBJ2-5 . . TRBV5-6 TGTGCCAGCAGCTTGGCGCAGCGTCGTAAAGAGACCCAGTACTTC CASSLAQRRKETQYF
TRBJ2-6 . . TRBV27 TGTGCCAGCAGTGACGGTAACTCTGGGGCCAACGTCCTGACTTTC CASSDGNSGANVLTF
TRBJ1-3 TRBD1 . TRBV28 TGTGCCAGCAGTTTACATCTGGGCAGGGGGAGAAACACCATATATTTT CASSLHLGRGRNTIYF
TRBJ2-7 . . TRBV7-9 TGTGCCAGCAGCTTAGATAGCAATAATGACGAGCAGTACTTC CASSLDSNNDEQYF
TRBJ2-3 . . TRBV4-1 TGCGCCAGCAGCCCTGAGGACCCCACAGATACGCAGTATTTT CASSPEDPTDTQYF